This T cell receptor beta chain appears in the sequencing data of a study of cytomegalovirus exposure and HLA in healthy donors. Germline lookup yields CDR1 MGHDK and CDR2 SYGVNS. The CDR3 sequence is 17 residues long. Trimming took 4 bases from V and 2 from J; bases not matched to a gene: 9. Sequencing used immunoSEQ multiplex PCR; TCRdb keeps in-frame clones, though not all of them. The data contain roughly 50,000 clones, more than 80% of them singletons. This clone was recorded only once. The chain employs TRBV25-1 and TRBJ1-3, with 9 bases matching TRBD1. The sequence was obtained from a man aged 18 to 29 in good health and CMV-seronegative. The sequencing input was PBMCs. CDR3 sequence (DNA): TGTGCCAGCAGTGGGCCCCCGGGGACAGGGACTGGAAACACCATATATTTT. Protein product: CASSGPPGTGTGNTIYF.